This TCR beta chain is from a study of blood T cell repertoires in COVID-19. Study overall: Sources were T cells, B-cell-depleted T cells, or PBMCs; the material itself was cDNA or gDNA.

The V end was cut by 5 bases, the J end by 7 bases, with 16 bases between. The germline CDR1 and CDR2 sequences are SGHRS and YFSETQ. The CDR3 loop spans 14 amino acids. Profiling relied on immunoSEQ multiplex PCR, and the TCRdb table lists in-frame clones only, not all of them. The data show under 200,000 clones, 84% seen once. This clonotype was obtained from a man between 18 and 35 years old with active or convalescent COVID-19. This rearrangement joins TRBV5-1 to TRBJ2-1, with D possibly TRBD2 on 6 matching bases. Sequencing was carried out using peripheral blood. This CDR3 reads CASRPYEGRNEQFF. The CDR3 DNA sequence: TGCGCCAGCAGGCCCTACGAAGGGAGGAATGAGCAGTTCTTC.